These 21 T cell receptor beta chains originate from one sample sequenced in a study of blood T cell repertoires in COVID-19. Sequenced by immunoSEQ multiplex PCR; TCRdb stores in-frame clones only, minus some. In the table there are 200,000 to 250,000 clones, almost 85% of which are singletons. The sequenced material came from PBMCs or T cells enriched from blood (not recorded which). All receptors derive from a man in his forties who had recovered from COVID-19.

Here the CDR3 DNA reads TGTGCCAGTAGGAGCCGGGACAGGGCAGTTTATGGCTACACCTTC. Protein sequence: CASRSRDRAVYGYTF. V is TRBV19 and J is TRBJ1-2; 9 bases line up with TRBD1. Per germline, CDR1 LNHDA and CDR2 SQIVND (reference sequence). There are 15 residues in the CDR3. V trimming: 6 bases; J trimming: 5 bases; junction bases outside the gene matches: 10.

In DNA, the CDR3 is TGTGCCACCAGTGATGAGATAGGACAGGGAGGAAAGACCCAGTACTTC. It codes for CATSDEIGQGGKTQYF. V gene TRBV24-1 combines with J gene TRBJ2-5; 8 bases are shared with TRBD1. The CDR3 length is 16 residues. V lost 3 bases, J lost 6 bases, and 11 bases stayed unmatched. The germline CDR1 and CDR2 sequences are KGHDR and SFDVKD.

V is TRBV11-2 and J is TRBJ2-3, with D hard to call. From germline, CDR1 is SGHAT and CDR2 FQNNGV. Trimming shortened V by 3 bases and J by 7 bases, and 5 bases separated the two germline ends. This CDR3 is built from 11 residues. CDR3 bases: TGTGCCAGCAGCTTTGGCAATACGCAGTATTTT. Residues: CASSFGNTQYF.

This clone was recorded a few times. The gene calls are TRBV19 and TRBJ2-2; 8 nucleotides line up with TRBD2. This CDR3 spans 15 amino acids. Germline trimming cut 5 bases from V and 2 bases from J; bases unmatched to any gene: 4. Germline CDR1 reads LNHDA; CDR2 reads SQIVND (reference sequence). The CDR3 nucleotides are TGTGCCAGTAGTTCCCTAGCGGGCAACACCGGGGAGCTGTTTTTT. Translating gives CASSSLAGNTGELFF.

The CDR3 region is CASSPGQGRDTQYF. The CDR3 region has the DNA TGTGCCAGCTCACCTGGGCAGGGTAGGGATACGCAGTATTTT. This rearrangement joins TRBV18 to TRBJ2-3, with a weak D call TRBD1 (5 bases). Germline V lookup: CDR1 KGHSH, CDR2 LQKENI. This CDR3 has 14 amino acids. V dropped 3 bases and J dropped 6 bases, with 13 bases sitting between them.

V usage is TRBV7-9 and J usage is TRBJ1-2; TRBD1 is a possible D gene (5 bases). Germline lookup yields CDR1 SEHNR and CDR2 FQNEAQ (reference sequence). Trimming shortened V by 1 base and J by 4 bases, and 13 bases separated the two germline ends. There are 15 residues in the CDR3. The CDR3 spells CASSLEDGGTYGYTF. For the CDR3, the DNA is TGTGCCAGCAGCTTAGAGGACGGAGGGACCTATGGCTACACCTTC.

In its sample, this clone was seen once. The chain couples TRBV30 to TRBJ1-4, with D unresolved. CDR1 and CDR2 from the germline V gene are GTSNPN and SVGIG (reference sequence). Trimming pared 2 bases from V and 5 bases from J, leaving 15 bases between. The CDR3 totals 15 residues. CDR3 sequence reads: CAWSLMTSWNEKLFF. The CDR3 DNA is TGTGCCTGGAGTCTAATGACTTCTTGGAATGAAAAACTGTTTTTT.

This rearrangement joins TRBV30 to TRBJ1-2; D is unresolved. Looked up from germline, CDR1 is GTSNPN and CDR2 is SVGIG (reference sequence). V lost 4 bases, J lost 8 bases, and 17 bases lay in between. This CDR3 region has 13 residues. CDR3 sequence reads: CAWTGQILGGYTF. The CDR3 bases are TGTGCCTGGACTGGGCAGATTTTAGGCGGCTACACCTTC.

This chain connects TRBV5-4 to TRBJ2-2; a weak D match, TRBD1 (6 bases). CDR1 is SGHNT, CDR2 YYREEE, per germline (reference sequence). The CDR3 consists of 15 residues. V was clipped by 4 bases and J by 3 bases, with 13 bases between them. CDR3 residues: CASSMGAGYTGELFF. The CDR3 nucleotides are TGTGCCAGCAGCATGGGGGCAGGTTACACCGGGGAGCTGTTTTTT.

The chain links TRBV7-9 to TRBJ1-4; a weak D match, TRBD1 (5 bases). From germline, CDR1 is SEHNR and CDR2 FQNEAQ (reference sequence). CDR3 length: 15 amino acids. Trimming shortened V by 3 bases and J by 8 bases, and 16 bases separated the two germline ends. CDR3 DNA sequence: TGTGCCAGCAGCTTCTGGGGGGTAGCCGAGGAAAAACTGTTTTTT. Translated, it gives CASSFWGVAEEKLFF.

The chain combines TRBV28 with TRBJ2-7; D ambiguous. The CDR3 runs to 13 residues. V dropped 2 bases and J dropped 2 bases, with 7 bases sitting between them. Looked up from germline, CDR1 is MDHEN and CDR2 is SYDVKM. Here the CDR3 reads CASSLNSPYEQYF. The DNA for the CDR3 is TGTGCCAGCAGTTTAAACAGCCCCTACGAGCAGTACTTC.

The chain joins TRBV4-1 to TRBJ2-2, with 7 bases matching TRBD1. This CDR3 spans 17 amino acids. With 0 bases clipped from V and 5 bases from J, the junction kept 9 bases outside the gene matches. Looked up from germline, CDR1 is MGHRA and CDR2 is YSYEKL. DNA for the CDR3: TGCGCCAGCAGCCAAGATCCCCGACAGGGTGTGACCGGGGAGCTGTTTTTT. As protein: CASSQDPRQGVTGELFF.

This clone appeared a few times. CDR3: CASSQVRRGPQETQYF. CDR3 sequence (DNA): TGTGCCAGCAGCCAAGTGAGGCGCGGGCCTCAAGAGACCCAGTACTTC. The rearrangement links TRBV3-1 (or the pseudogene TRBV3-2) to TRBJ2-5; weak D call: TRBD2 (5 bases). V shed 1 base and J shed 2 bases, with 14 bases lying between them. The germline V gene has CDR1 LGHDT and CDR2 YNNKEL (reference sequence). The CDR3 covers 16 residues.

This chain links TRBV19 with TRBJ1-1; the match to TRBD1 covers 8 bases. Germline CDR1 reads LNHDA; CDR2 reads SQIVND (reference sequence). The CDR3 is 14 amino acids. V dropped 5 bases and J dropped 6; count of bases not matched to a gene: 8. CDR3 DNA sequence: TGTGCCAGTAGTGGACAGGGCCGGATAGCTGAAGCTTTCTTT. Protein: CASSGQGRIAEAFF.

About this clone itself: The same CDR3 arises from other DNA sequences in this sample as well. The chain recombines TRBV3-1 (or the pseudogene TRBV3-2) with TRBJ2-1; D call uncertain. Between the trimmed V and J ends, which lost 1 base and 7 bases, there was a span of 5 bases. CDR1 is LGHDT and CDR2 is YNNKEL in the germline V gene (reference sequence). The CDR3 covers 12 residues. CDR3 nucleotides: TGTGCCAGCAGCCAAGGGCGGAATGAGCAGTTCTTC. Its translation is CASSQGRNEQFF.

The chain uses TRBV5-6 and TRBJ1-2; 8 bases align to TRBD1. Germline CDR1 is SGHDT and CDR2 is YYEEEE. The CDR3 is 14 residues long. J was trimmed by 2 bases and V by 0 bases; bases with no gene match: 0. CDR3 sequence: CASSLGDRNYGYTF. In DNA form, the CDR3 reads TGTGCCAGCAGCTTGGGGGACAGGAACTATGGCTACACCTTC.

The chain is built from TRBV7-2 and TRBJ2-7; TRBD1 agrees at 10 bases. V gave up 5 bases and J gave up 2 bases; unmatched junction bases: 6. CDR3 length equals 15 residues. Germline V lookup: CDR1 SGHTA, CDR2 FQGNSA. CDR3 region: CASSPRQGAPYEQYF. The CDR3 DNA sequence: TGTGCCAGCAGCCCACGACAGGGGGCCCCCTACGAGCAGTACTTC.

This sequence joins TRBV19 and TRBJ1-5; D is possibly TRBD1 (5 bases). Germline values: CDR1 LNHDA, CDR2 SQIVND (reference sequence). Trimming took off 5 bases at V and 7 bases at J, with 15 bases between the two ends. CDR3 length equals 14 residues. The CDR3 bases are TGTGCCAGTAGTCTGGGGCCGGCTGGGCAGCCCCAGCATTTT. It codes for CASSLGPAGQPQHF.

The rearrangement uses TRBV19 and TRBJ1-1, with D tentatively TRBD1 (6 bases). V was shortened by 5 bases and J by 5 bases, with 15 bases between the two germline ends. CDR3 length: 14 amino acids. Germline CDR1 and CDR2: LNHDA and SQIVND (reference sequence). This CDR3 reads CASSWREGGTEAFF. The DNA for the CDR3 is TGTGCCAGTAGTTGGCGTGAGGGGGGGACTGAAGCTTTCTTT.

The chain joins TRBV3-1 (or the pseudogene TRBV3-2) to TRBJ1-1; 7 bases map to TRBD1. The CDR3 covers 14 residues. Germline CDR1 and CDR2: LGHDT and YNNKEL (reference sequence). The J segment lost 7 bases and the V segment lost 2 bases, leaving 7 bases of the junction unmatched. DNA for the CDR3: TGTGCCAGCAGCCAACTGGGGGGACAGATTGAAGCTTTCTTT. This encodes CASSQLGGQIEAFF.

The chain combines TRBV14 with TRBJ1-1; D not resolved. V was pared by 2 bases and J by 11 bases, with 21 bases between. This CDR3 contains 15 residues. Germline V gene sequence: CDR1 SGHDN, CDR2 FVKESK. The chain's CDR3 is CASSQSTPGTSQAFF. The CDR3 DNA reads TGTGCCAGCAGCCAAAGCACCCCAGGAACGTCGCAGGCTTTCTTT. Using reference TRBV14 and TRBJ1-1 for the parts outside the CDR3, the full variable domain is EAGVTQFPSHSVIEKGQTVTLRCDPISGHDNLYWYRRVMGKEIKFLLHFVKESKQDESGMPNNRFLAERTGGTYSTLKVQPAELEDSGVYFCASSQSTPGTSQAFFGQGTRLTVV.